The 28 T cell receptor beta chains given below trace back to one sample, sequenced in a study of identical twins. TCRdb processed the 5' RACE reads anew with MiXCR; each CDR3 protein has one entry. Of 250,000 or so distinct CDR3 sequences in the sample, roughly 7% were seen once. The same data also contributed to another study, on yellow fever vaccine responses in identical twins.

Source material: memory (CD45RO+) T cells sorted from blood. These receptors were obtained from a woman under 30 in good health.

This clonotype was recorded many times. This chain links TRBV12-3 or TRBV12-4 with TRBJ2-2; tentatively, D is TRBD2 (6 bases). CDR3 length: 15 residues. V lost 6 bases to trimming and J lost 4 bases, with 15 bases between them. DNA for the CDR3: TGTGCCAGCAGCCGCTCGTTCGGGGGCACCGGGGAGCTGTTTTTT. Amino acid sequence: CASSRSFGGTGELFF.

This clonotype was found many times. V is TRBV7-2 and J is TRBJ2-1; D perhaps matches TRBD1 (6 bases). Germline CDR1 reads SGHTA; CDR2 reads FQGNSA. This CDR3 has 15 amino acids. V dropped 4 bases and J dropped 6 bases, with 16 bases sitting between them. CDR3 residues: CASSSQRGSGNEQFF. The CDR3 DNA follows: TGTGCCAGCAGCTCCCAGAGGGGGTCGGGCAATGAGCAGTTCTTC.

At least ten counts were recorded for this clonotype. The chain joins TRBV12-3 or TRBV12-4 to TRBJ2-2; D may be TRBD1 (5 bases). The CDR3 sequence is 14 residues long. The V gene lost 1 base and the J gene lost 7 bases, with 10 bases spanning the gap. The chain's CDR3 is CASSLGGWNGELFF. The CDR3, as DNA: TGTGCCAGCAGTTTAGGGGGCTGGAACGGGGAGCTGTTTTTT.

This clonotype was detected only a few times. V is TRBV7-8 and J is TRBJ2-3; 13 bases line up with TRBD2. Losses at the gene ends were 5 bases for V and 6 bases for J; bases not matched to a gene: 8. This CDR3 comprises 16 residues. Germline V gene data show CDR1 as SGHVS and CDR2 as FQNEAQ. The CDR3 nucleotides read TGTGCCAGCAGCCCCGGGACTAGCGGGAAGGGGGATACGCAGTATTTT. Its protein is CASSPGTSGKGDTQYF.

CDR3 loop: CASSGLAGGPAETQYF. The DNA for the CDR3 is TGTGCCAGCAGTGGACTAGCGGGGGGGCCCGCGGAGACCCAGTACTTC. The chain uses TRBV6-2 or TRBV6-3 and TRBJ2-5; 15 positions match TRBD2. CDR1 is MNHEY, CDR2 SVGEGT, per germline. V shed 5 bases, J shed 5 bases, and the junction held 6 bases outside the gene matches. This CDR3 spans 16 amino acids.

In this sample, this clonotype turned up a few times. This CDR3 reads CASSQGPWGTETQYF. CDR3 nucleotide sequence: TGTGCCAGCAGCCAAGGCCCCTGGGGGACGGAGACCCAGTACTTC. V gene TRBV14 combines with J gene TRBJ2-5, with D perhaps being TRBD1 or TRBD2 (5 bases each). Trimming took 1 base from V and 5 from J, leaving 14 bases between them. This CDR3 spans 15 amino acids. Germline V gives CDR1 SGHDN, CDR2 FVKESK.

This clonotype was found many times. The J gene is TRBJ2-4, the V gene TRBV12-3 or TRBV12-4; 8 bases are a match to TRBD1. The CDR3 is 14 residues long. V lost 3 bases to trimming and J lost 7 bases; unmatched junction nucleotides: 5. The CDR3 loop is CASSFGQGKNIQYF. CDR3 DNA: TGTGCCAGCAGTTTCGGACAGGGAAAGAACATTCAGTACTTC.

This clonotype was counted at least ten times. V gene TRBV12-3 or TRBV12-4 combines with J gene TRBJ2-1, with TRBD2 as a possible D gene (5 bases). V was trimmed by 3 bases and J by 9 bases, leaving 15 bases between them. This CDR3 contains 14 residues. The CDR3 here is CASSLSGSSSEQFF. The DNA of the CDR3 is TGTGCCAGCAGTTTGAGTGGGAGTAGTAGTGAGCAGTTCTTC.

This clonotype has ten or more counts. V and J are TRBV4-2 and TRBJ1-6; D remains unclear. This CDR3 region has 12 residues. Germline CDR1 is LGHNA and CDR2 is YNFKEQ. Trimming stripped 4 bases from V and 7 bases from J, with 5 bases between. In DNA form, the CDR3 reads TGTGCCAGCAGCCGTTCCAATTCACCCCTCCACTTT. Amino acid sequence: CASSRSNSPLHF.

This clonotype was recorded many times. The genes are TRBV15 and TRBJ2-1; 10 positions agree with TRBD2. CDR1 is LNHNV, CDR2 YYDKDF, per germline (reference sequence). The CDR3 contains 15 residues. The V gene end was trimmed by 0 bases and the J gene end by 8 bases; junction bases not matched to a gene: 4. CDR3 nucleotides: TGTGCCACCAGCAGAGATTCTAGCGGGAGCTATGAGCAGTTCTTC. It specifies CATSRDSSGSYEQFF.

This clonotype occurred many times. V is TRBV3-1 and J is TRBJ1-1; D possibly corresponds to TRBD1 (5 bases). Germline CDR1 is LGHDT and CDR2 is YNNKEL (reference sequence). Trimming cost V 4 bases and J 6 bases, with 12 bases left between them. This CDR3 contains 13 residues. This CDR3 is CASSPRWDAEAFF. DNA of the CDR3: TGTGCCAGCAGCCCTAGGTGGGACGCTGAAGCTTTCTTT.

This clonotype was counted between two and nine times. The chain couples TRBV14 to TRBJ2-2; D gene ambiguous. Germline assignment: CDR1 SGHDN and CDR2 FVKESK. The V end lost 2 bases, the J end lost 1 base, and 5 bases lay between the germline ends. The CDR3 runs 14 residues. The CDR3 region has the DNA TGTGCCAGCAGCCAATTCGAGAACACCGGGGAGCTGTTTTTT. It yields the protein CASSQFENTGELFF.

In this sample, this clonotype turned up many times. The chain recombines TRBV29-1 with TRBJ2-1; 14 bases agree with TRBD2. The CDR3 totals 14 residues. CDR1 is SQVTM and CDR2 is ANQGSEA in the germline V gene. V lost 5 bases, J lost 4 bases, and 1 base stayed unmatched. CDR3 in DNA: TGCAGCGTTAGACTAGCGGGGGGGTACAATGAGCAGTTCTTC. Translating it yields CSVRLAGGYNEQFF.

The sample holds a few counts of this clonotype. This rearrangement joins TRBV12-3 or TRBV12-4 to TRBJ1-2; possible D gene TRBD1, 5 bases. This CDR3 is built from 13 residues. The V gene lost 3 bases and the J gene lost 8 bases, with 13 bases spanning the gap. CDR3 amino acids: CASSLGGTWGYTF. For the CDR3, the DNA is TGTGCCAGCAGTTTGGGGGGAACTTGGGGCTACACCTTC.

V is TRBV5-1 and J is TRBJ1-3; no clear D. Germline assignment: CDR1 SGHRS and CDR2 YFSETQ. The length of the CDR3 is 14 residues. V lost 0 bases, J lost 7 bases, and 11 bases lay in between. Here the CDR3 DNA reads TGCGCCAGCAGCTTGGGGACGTCAATGAACACCATATATTTT. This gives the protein CASSLGTSMNTIYF. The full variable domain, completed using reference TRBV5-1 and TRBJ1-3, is KAGVTQTPRYLIKTRGQQVTLSCSPISGHRSVSWYQQTPGQGLQFLFEYFSETQRNKGNFPGRFSGRQFSNSRSEMNVSTLELGDSALYLCASSLGTSMNTIYFGEGSWLTVV.

CDR3 nucleotides: TGTGCCAGCAGCTTAGCGGGACTAGCGGTCACAGATACGCAGTATTTT. Residues: CASSLAGLAVTDTQYF. V gene TRBV7-8 combines with J gene TRBJ2-3; 11 bases are a match to TRBD2. The CDR3 contains 16 residues. Trimming at V came to 0 bases and at J to 2 bases, leaving 1 base not matched to a gene. Germline V lookup: CDR1 SGHVS, CDR2 FQNEAQ. The whole variable domain, filled in from reference TRBV7-8 and TRBJ2-3, reads GAGVSQSPRYKVAKRGQDVALRCDPISGHVSLFWYQQALGQGPEFLTYFQNEAQLDKSGLPSDRFFAERPEGSVSTLKIQRTQQEDSAVYLCASSLAGLAVTDTQYFGPGTRLTVL.

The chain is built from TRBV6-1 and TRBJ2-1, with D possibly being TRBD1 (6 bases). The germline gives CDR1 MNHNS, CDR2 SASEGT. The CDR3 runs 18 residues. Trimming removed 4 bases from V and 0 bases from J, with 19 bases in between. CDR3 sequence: CASSGIPITGSSYNEQFF. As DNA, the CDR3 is TGTGCCAGCAGTGGAATACCTATAACAGGGAGCTCCTACAATGAGCAGTTCTTC.

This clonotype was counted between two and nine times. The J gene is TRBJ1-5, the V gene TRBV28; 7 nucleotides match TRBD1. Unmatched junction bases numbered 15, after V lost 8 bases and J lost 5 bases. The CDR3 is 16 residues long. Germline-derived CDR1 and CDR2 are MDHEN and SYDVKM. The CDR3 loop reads CASGTKGQGGDQPQHF. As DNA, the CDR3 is TGTGCCAGCGGTACCAAGGGGCAGGGGGGCGATCAGCCCCAGCATTTT.

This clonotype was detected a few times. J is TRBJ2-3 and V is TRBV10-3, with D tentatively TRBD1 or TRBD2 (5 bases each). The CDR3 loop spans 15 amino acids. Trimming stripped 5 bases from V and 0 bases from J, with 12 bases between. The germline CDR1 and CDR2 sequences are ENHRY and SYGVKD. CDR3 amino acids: CAISNLGTSTDTQYF. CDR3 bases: TGTGCCATCAGTAACCTCGGGACGAGCACAGATACGCAGTATTTT.

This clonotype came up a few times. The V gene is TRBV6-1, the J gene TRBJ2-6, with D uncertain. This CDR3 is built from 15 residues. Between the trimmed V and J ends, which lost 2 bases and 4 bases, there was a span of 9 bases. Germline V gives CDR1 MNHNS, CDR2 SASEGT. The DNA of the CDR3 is TGTGCCAGCAGTGAATTTGGGTCCGGGGCCAACGTCCTGACTTTC. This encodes CASSEFGSGANVLTF.

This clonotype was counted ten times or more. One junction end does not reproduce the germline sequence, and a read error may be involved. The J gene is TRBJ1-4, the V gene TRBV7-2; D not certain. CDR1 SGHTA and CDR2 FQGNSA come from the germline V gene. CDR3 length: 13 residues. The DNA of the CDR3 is TGTGCCAGCACCTTAGGTTGGGGTGAAAAACTGTTTTTT. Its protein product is CASTLGWGEKLFF.

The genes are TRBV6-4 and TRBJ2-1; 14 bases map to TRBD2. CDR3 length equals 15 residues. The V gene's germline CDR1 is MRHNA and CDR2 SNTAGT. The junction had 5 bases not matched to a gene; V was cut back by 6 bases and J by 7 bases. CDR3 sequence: CASSRTSGRFNEQFF. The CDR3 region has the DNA TGTGCCAGCAGCCGGACTAGCGGGAGGTTTAATGAGCAGTTCTTC.

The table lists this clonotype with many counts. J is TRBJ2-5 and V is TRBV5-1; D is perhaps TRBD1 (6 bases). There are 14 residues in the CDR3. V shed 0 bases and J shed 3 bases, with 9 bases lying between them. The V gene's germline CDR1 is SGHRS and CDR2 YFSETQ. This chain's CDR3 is CASSLGHREETQYF. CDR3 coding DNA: TGCGCCAGCAGCTTGGGTCACAGGGAAGAGACCCAGTACTTC.

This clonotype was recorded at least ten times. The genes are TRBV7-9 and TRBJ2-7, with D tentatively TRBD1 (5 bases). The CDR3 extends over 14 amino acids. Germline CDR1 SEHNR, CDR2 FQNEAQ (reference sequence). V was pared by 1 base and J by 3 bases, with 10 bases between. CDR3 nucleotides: TGTGCCAGCAGCTTAGAGGGGATGAGCTACGAGCAGTACGTC. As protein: CASSLEGMSYEQYV.

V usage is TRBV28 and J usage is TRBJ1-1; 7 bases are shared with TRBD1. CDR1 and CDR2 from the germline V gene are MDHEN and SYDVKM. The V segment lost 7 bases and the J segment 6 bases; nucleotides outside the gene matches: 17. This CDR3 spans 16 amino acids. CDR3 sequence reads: CASTTGQAIAVAEAFF. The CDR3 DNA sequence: TGTGCCAGCACCACCGGACAGGCCATCGCAGTGGCTGAAGCTTTCTTT.

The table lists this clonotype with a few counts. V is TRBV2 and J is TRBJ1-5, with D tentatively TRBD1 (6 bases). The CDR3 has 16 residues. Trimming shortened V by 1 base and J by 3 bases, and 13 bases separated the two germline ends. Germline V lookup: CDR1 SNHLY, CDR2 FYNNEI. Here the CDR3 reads CASSEDKGGFNQPQHF. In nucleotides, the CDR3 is TGTGCCAGCAGTGAAGACAAAGGGGGGTTCAATCAGCCCCAGCATTTT. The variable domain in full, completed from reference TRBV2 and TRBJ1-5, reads EPEVTQTPSHQVTQMGQEVILRCVPISNHLYFYWYRQILGQKVEFLVSFYNNEISEKSEIFDDQFSVERPDGSNFTLKIRSTKLEDSAMYFCASSEDKGGFNQPQHFGDGTRLSIL.

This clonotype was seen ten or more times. CDR3 bases: TGCGCCAGCAGTGCCGCGGGACTACGAACCGGGGAGCTGTTTTTT. Translated, it gives CASSAAGLRTGELFF. This sequence joins TRBV10-1 and TRBJ2-2, with 7 bases identical to TRBD2. Germline-derived CDR1 and CDR2 are WNHNN and SYGVQD (reference sequence). J gave up 5 bases and V 4 bases, and 7 bases lay outside the gene matches. This CDR3 spans 15 amino acids.

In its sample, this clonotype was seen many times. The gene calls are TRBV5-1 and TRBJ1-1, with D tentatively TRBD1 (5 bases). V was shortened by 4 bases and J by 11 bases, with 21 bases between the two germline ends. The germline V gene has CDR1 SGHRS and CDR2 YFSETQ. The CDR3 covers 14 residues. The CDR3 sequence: CASSPQPGTMRAFF. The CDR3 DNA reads TGCGCCAGCAGCCCCCAGCCGGGGACCATGAGGGCTTTCTTT.